A selection of T cell receptor beta chains follows, all from one sample in a study of blood T cell repertoires in COVID-19. Using immunoSEQ multiplex PCR, the repertoire was profiled, and TCRdb retains in-frame clones only, with some absent. Counted here are fewer than 350,000 clones, roughly nine tenths occurring once; the ten biggest clones make up just under 4%. What was sequenced was peripheral blood. These TCRs come from a woman aged 60-75 years with COVID-19, enrolled during active disease. The CDR3 runs from the conserved cysteine through the conserved F or W. Fields, in order: V gene, clone size, J gene, CDR3 protein. A clone size is listed for some rows: how often the clone was seen (once, few, many), or a class if it is expanded.

v_gene: TRBV30; abundance: -; j_gene: TRBJ1-5; CDR3aa: CAWDGSNQPQHF
v_gene: TRBV2; abundance: -; j_gene: TRBJ2-5; CDR3aa: CASMMLRGQETQYF
v_gene: TRBV7-8; abundance: -; j_gene: TRBJ2-7; CDR3aa: CASSLGGNQQYF
v_gene: TRBV3-1/TRBV3-2; abundance: -; j_gene: TRBJ2-5; CDR3aa: CASSQDRGGAGETQYF
v_gene: TRBV19; abundance: -; j_gene: TRBJ2-7; CDR3aa: CATSGPGGGYEQYF
v_gene: TRBV3-1/TRBV3-2; abundance: -; j_gene: TRBJ2-3; CDR3aa: CASSQGGLTSGGGDTQYF
v_gene: TRBV9; abundance: -; j_gene: TRBJ1-1; CDR3aa: CASSSSGTLNTEAFF
v_gene: TRBV19; abundance: -; j_gene: TRBJ1-6; CDR3aa: CASSTPHSPLHF
v_gene: TRBV5-6; abundance: -; j_gene: TRBJ1-1; CDR3aa: CASSPRQPPSGTEAFF
v_gene: TRBV19; abundance: -; j_gene: TRBJ1-2; CDR3aa: CASSIDLYGYTF
v_gene: TRBV5-1; abundance: -; j_gene: TRBJ2-3; CDR3aa: CASSSGTGGGTQYF
v_gene: TRBV2; abundance: -; j_gene: TRBJ2-7; CDR3aa: CASKTGGLREQYF
v_gene: TRBV28; abundance: -; j_gene: TRBJ1-5; CDR3aa: CASRLQGKPQHF
v_gene: TRBV3-1/TRBV3-2; abundance: -; j_gene: TRBJ1-3; CDR3aa: CASSLGHLRNTIYF
v_gene: TRBV7-8; abundance: -; j_gene: TRBJ1-1; CDR3aa: CASSLRHQNTEAFF
v_gene: TRBV12-3/TRBV12-4; abundance: -; j_gene: TRBJ1-1; CDR3aa: CASSQGAQAFF
v_gene: TRBV6-5; abundance: -; j_gene: TRBJ1-1; CDR3aa: CASSFGQGVTEAFF
v_gene: TRBV27; abundance: -; j_gene: TRBJ2-5; CDR3aa: CASSQRTSGVETQYF
v_gene: TRBV6-5; abundance: -; j_gene: TRBJ1-5; CDR3aa: CASSLNRYNQPQHF
v_gene: TRBV12-5; abundance: -; j_gene: TRBJ2-5; CDR3aa: CASGRGPETQYF
v_gene: TRBV11-2; abundance: -; j_gene: TRBJ2-5; CDR3aa: CASKRGGAETQYF
v_gene: TRBV11-3; abundance: -; j_gene: TRBJ2-3; CDR3aa: CASSFSLTGTDTQYF
v_gene: TRBV6-1; abundance: -; j_gene: TRBJ1-2; CDR3aa: CASSEAWGNYGYTF
v_gene: TRBV3-1/TRBV3-2; abundance: -; j_gene: TRBJ2-7; CDR3aa: CASSLRGGRSYEQYF
v_gene: TRBV29-1; abundance: -; j_gene: TRBJ2-1; CDR3aa: CSVPGTGGYNEQFF
v_gene: TRBV9; abundance: -; j_gene: TRBJ1-1; CDR3aa: CASSVDNLGTEAFF
v_gene: TRBV14; abundance: -; j_gene: TRBJ1-2; CDR3aa: CASSQRGQGTNYGYTF
v_gene: TRBV9; abundance: -; j_gene: TRBJ2-3; CDR3aa: CASSVVHGGTDTQYF
v_gene: TRBV19; abundance: once; j_gene: TRBJ2-5; CDR3aa: CASSIGTSGQETQYF